This TCR beta chain was documented in a study of blood T cell repertoires in COVID-19. Study background: Sources were T cells, B-cell-depleted T cells, or PBMCs; the material itself was cDNA or gDNA.

As handled by the study authors: How many nucleated cells were present was estimated from reference gene primer amplification. Produced via immunoSEQ multiplex PCR; TCRdb's table is partial and in-frame only. V and J calls and clone size follow that table, whereas D and trimming were derived from the DNA. Of under 250,000 clones listed, just over 85% are singletons. The sequenced sample was peripheral blood. The sequence derives from a man at least 80 years old with acute or convalescent COVID-19.

As DNA, the CDR3 is TGTGCCAGCAGTACTCCGGACAGGGGAGACGGGCAGTACTTC. Amino acids: CASSTPDRGDGQYF. V and J are TRBV6-2 or TRBV6-3 and TRBJ2-7, with TRBD1 matching 9 bases. The CDR3 is made up of 14 amino acids. Germline V gene lookup returns CDR1 MNHEY and CDR2 SVGEGT. V trimming: 5 bases; J trimming: 9 bases; junction bases outside the gene matches: 11.